This entry features one TCR beta chain sequence. The data were obtained in a study of control samples from healthy donors and cancer patients. Clones were read by immunoSEQ multiplex PCR, and TCRdb kept only the in-frame ones, dropping some. Among around 130,000 clones, around nine tenths were seen once, and the ten largest hold 9% to 14%. Deletions cut 4 bases from V and 4 bases from J, with 9 bases between. The length of the CDR3 is 13 residues. CDR1 and CDR2 from the germline V gene are LNHDA and SQIVND (reference sequence). The clonotype originates from a man aged 25-40 years in good health. The chain joins TRBV19 to TRBJ2-3; D perhaps matches TRBD2 (6 bases). The sample taken for sequencing was blood. The CDR3 here is CASSRTGADTQYF. In DNA, the CDR3 is TGTGCCAGTAGTAGGACGGGGGCAGATACGCAGTATTTT.